The 22 T cell receptor beta chains in this list originate from one sample, sequenced in a study of control samples from healthy donors and cancer patients. Sequencing used immunoSEQ multiplex PCR; TCRdb keeps in-frame clones, though not all of them. The table includes 80,000 to 100,000 clones, 79% detected once. The specimen sequenced was blood. Receptors were obtained from a woman aged 25 to 45 in good health.

The chain has TRBV5-6 and TRBJ2-1; D is undetermined. V lost 2 bases to trimming and J lost 8 bases, with 5 bases between them. The CDR3 runs 11 residues. The germline CDR1 and CDR2 sequences are SGHDT and YYEEEE. The CDR3 coding sequence is TGTGCCAGCAGCTTTATCCATGAGCAGTTCTTC. Protein product: CASSFIHEQFF.

V is TRBV5-1 and J is TRBJ2-7, with 7 nucleotides matching TRBD2. After removal of 0 bases from V and 2 bases from J, the junction contained 8 bases not matched to a gene. The CDR3 is made up of 16 amino acids. Per germline, CDR1 SGHRS and CDR2 YFSETQ. CDR3 DNA sequence: TGCGCCAGCAGCTTGGCCTCTACTAGCGTGCCCTACGAGCAGTACTTC. This gives the protein CASSLASTSVPYEQYF.

V and J are TRBV6-2 or TRBV6-3 and TRBJ2-1; TRBD1 or TRBD2 may be the D gene (5 bases each). The CDR3 length is 12 residues. CDR1 and CDR2 (germline): MNHEY, SVGEGT. V lost 6 bases and J 12 bases, leaving 15 bases between the germline ends. CDR3 region: CASSTGPGGQFF. CDR3 coding DNA: TGTGCCAGCAGCACCGGACCTGGGGGGCAGTTCTTC.

The chain uses TRBV5-3 and TRBJ1-4; 8 nucleotides line up with TRBD1. TRBV5-3 has ORF status, its function being uncertain. The ends lost 0 bases at V and 7 bases at J; junction bases unmatched: 14. CDR3 size: 18 residues. The CDR3 sequence is CARSLAVDRAGGREKLFF. The CDR3 coding sequence is TGTGCCAGAAGCTTGGCAGTGGACAGGGCGGGCGGACGTGAAAAACTGTTTTTT.

The rearrangement links TRBV29-1 to TRBJ2-7, with a tentative D call TRBD2 (5 bases). Deletions cut 6 bases from V and 5 bases from J, with 20 bases between. Germline CDR1 is SQVTM and CDR2 is ANQGSEA. The CDR3 has 14 residues. CDR3 sequence (DNA): TGCAGCGTCATACAGCGGCCTGGGGTTAACGAGCAGTACTTC. It specifies CSVIQRPGVNEQYF.

The rearrangement uses TRBV24-1 and TRBJ2-7, with TRBD2 matching 8 bases. The germline gives CDR1 KGHDR, CDR2 SFDVKD. J was trimmed by 3 bases and V by 4 bases; bases with no gene match: 1. CDR3 size: 13 residues. DNA for the CDR3: TGTGCCACCAGTGAGGCGGGGGGCTACGAGCAGTACTTC. It is translated as CATSEAGGYEQYF.

This clone was counted only a few times. The chain joins TRBV5-8 to TRBJ1-5; 9 nucleotides align to TRBD1. The CDR3 is made up of 15 amino acids. Losses at the gene ends were 4 bases for V and 2 bases for J; bases not matched to a gene: 4. In germline, CDR1 is SGHTS, CDR2 YDEGEE. The CDR3 loop is CASSRGQGGNQPQHF. In DNA form, the CDR3 reads TGTGCCAGCAGCCGGGGACAGGGAGGCAATCAGCCCCAGCATTTT.

This clone was recorded at least ten times. J is TRBJ2-7 and V is TRBV12-3 or TRBV12-4; D perhaps matches TRBD2 (5 bases). Trimming took 2 bases from V and 3 from J, leaving 8 bases between them. The CDR3 covers 13 residues. The CDR3 region has the DNA TGTGCCAGCAGTTTACGGGAACTCTACGAGCAGTACTTC. Residues: CASSLRELYEQYF.

The J gene is TRBJ2-4, the V gene TRBV4-2, with TRBD2 matching over 8 bases. Germline-derived CDR1 and CDR2 are LGHNA and YNFKEQ. CDR3 length equals 16 residues. With 0 bases clipped from V and 8 bases from J, the junction kept 9 bases outside the gene matches. Written as DNA, the CDR3 is TGTGCCAGCAGCCAAGATCGGAGCGGGGGCGGGGACATTCAGTACTTC. This sequence encodes CASSQDRSGGGDIQYF.

V and J are TRBV6-5 and TRBJ2-1; TRBD2 agrees at 9 bases. Germline CDR1 is MNHEY and CDR2 is SVGAGI. V shed 2 bases and J 15 bases; nucleotides not matched to a gene: 11. The CDR3 has 14 amino acids. In DNA, the CDR3 is TGTGCCAGCAGTTACGCAACTAGCGGGCCGTCGGTGTTCTTC. Translation gives CASSYATSGPSVFF.

The V gene is TRBV3-1 (or the pseudogene TRBV3-2), the J gene TRBJ2-5; D unclear. CDR1 is LGHDT and CDR2 is YNNKEL in the germline V gene (reference sequence). The V end was cut by 1 base, the J end by 6 bases, with 15 bases between. The CDR3 length is 15 residues. The CDR3 coding sequence is TGTGCCAGCAGCCAAGCCAGGAACCCCCTCCAGACCCAGTACTTC. Its translation: CASSQARNPLQTQYF.

V usage is TRBV11-3 and J usage is TRBJ2-1, with TRBD2 matching 8 bases. The ends lost 1 base at V and 4 bases at J; junction bases unmatched: 0. This CDR3 region has 14 residues. Per germline, CDR1 SGHNT and CDR2 YENEEA. The CDR3 DNA sequence: TGTGCCAGCAGCTTAGCGGGGGGGTACAATGAGCAGTTCTTC. It translates to CASSLAGGYNEQFF.

The chain uses TRBV20-1 and TRBJ2-5; D is tentatively TRBD1 or TRBD2 (5 bases each). V was shortened by 7 bases and J by 3 bases, with 9 bases between the two germline ends. Per the germline V gene, CDR1 is DFQATT and CDR2 is SNEGSKA (reference sequence). The CDR3 is 11 amino acids. The CDR3 loop reads CSVEGKETQYF. In nucleotides, the CDR3 is TGCAGTGTAGAGGGGAAAGAGACCCAGTACTTC.

The chain uses TRBV30 and TRBJ1-6, with 9 bases aligning to TRBD1. The J segment lost 0 bases and the V segment lost 4 bases, leaving 7 bases of the junction unmatched. CDR1 GTSNPN and CDR2 SVGIG come from the germline V gene (reference sequence). The CDR3 sequence is 17 residues long. Here the CDR3 reads CAWNLGTGSSYNSPLHF. Written as DNA, the CDR3 is TGTGCCTGGAACCTAGGGACAGGGAGCTCCTATAATTCACCCCTCCACTTT. The variable domain in full, completed from reference TRBV30 and TRBJ1-6, reads SQTIHQWPATLVQPVGSPLSLECTVEGTSNPNLYWYRQAAGRGLQLLFYSVGIGQISSEVPQNLSASRPQDRQFILSSKKLLLSDSGFYLCAWNLGTGSSYNSPLHFGNGTRLTVT.

A few counts support this clone. This chain links TRBV30 with TRBJ1-6; D not certain. The germline V gene has CDR1 GTSNPN and CDR2 SVGIG (reference sequence). CDR3 size: 15 residues. V lost 3 bases, J lost 0 bases, and 9 bases lay in between. Here the CDR3 DNA reads TGTGCCTGGAGGTTTTCGAGCTCCTATAATTCACCCCTCCACTTT. This codes for CAWRFSSSYNSPLHF.

CDR3 sequence reads: CASSIPSGPAYYEQYF. CDR3 DNA: TGTGCCAGCAGCATACCCTCGGGACCGGCCTATTACGAGCAGTACTTC. The chain has TRBV7-9 and TRBJ2-7; D possibly matches TRBD1 or TRBD2 (5 bases each). Germline loops: CDR1 SEHNR, CDR2 FQNEAQ (reference sequence). With 5 bases removed from V and 4 bases from J, the gap between germline ends came to 21 bases. This CDR3 has 16 residues.

This CDR3 reads CASSTRQGPRDYEQYF. The CDR3 DNA reads as TGTGCCAGCAGCACCCGACAGGGGCCCCGGGACTACGAGCAGTACTTC. This chain links TRBV13 with TRBJ2-7; 8 bases map to TRBD1. V was pared by 5 bases and J by 3 bases, with 12 bases of the junction left unmatched. Germline CDR1 is PRHDT and CDR2 is FYEKMQ (reference sequence). The CDR3 loop spans 16 amino acids.

V gene TRBV5-5 combines with J gene TRBJ2-5; D might be TRBD1 (5 bases). The CDR3 runs to 13 residues. V gave up 4 bases and J gave up 5 bases, with 12 bases separating them. CDR1 and CDR2 from the germline V gene are SGHKS and YYEKEE (reference sequence). CDR3 loop: CASSATGTETQYF. For the CDR3, the DNA is TGTGCCAGCAGCGCAACAGGAACGGAGACCCAGTACTTC.

V usage is TRBV5-1 and J usage is TRBJ2-6; D is ambiguous. CDR1 is SGHRS and CDR2 is YFSETQ in the germline V gene. The CDR3 extends over 16 amino acids. Trimming pared 0 bases from V and 0 bases from J, leaving 7 bases between. Here the CDR3 reads CASSLGLSSGANVLTF. The CDR3, as DNA: TGCGCCAGCAGCTTGGGACTGAGCTCTGGGGCCAACGTCCTGACTTTC.

This clone was detected once. The CDR3 protein is CAWNRGSGANVLTF. The CDR3 DNA is TGTGCCTGGAACCGGGGCTCTGGGGCCAACGTCCTGACTTTC. The V call is TRBV30, the J call TRBJ2-6; D is perhaps TRBD2 (5 bases). Per germline, CDR1 GTSNPN and CDR2 SVGIG (reference sequence). V was clipped by 4 bases and J by 0 bases, with 7 bases between them. This CDR3 has 14 amino acids.

This clone has just a few counts. The chain uses TRBV29-1 and TRBJ1-1, with 11 bases matching TRBD1. Germline values: CDR1 SQVTM, CDR2 ANQGSEA. V gave up 7 bases and J gave up 5 bases; unmatched junction bases: 9. CDR3 length: 14 residues. The CDR3 here is CSGGTGGLRTEAFF. Written as DNA, the CDR3 is TGCAGCGGCGGGACAGGGGGTTTGAGAACTGAAGCTTTCTTT.

This chain joins TRBV19 and TRBJ2-2; 7 positions agree with TRBD1. This CDR3 region has 15 residues. With 5 bases clipped from V and 4 bases from J, the junction kept 7 bases outside the gene matches. Germline-derived CDR1 and CDR2 are LNHDA and SQIVND (reference sequence). The CDR3 region is CASSLGTVSTGELFF. The CDR3, as DNA: TGTGCCAGTAGTTTAGGGACAGTGAGCACCGGGGAGCTGTTTTTT.